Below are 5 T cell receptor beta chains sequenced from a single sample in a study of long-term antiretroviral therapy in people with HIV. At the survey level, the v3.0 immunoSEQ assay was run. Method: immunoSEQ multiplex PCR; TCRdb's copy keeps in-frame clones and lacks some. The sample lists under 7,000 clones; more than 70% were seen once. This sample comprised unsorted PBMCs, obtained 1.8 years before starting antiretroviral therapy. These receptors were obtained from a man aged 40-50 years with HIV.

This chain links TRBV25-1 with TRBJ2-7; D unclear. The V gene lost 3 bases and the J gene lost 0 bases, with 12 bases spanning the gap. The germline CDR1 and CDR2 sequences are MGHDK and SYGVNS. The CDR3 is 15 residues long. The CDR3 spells CASSDPAVSSYEQYF. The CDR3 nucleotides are TGTGCCAGCAGTGACCCGGCAGTAAGCTCCTACGAGCAGTACTTC.

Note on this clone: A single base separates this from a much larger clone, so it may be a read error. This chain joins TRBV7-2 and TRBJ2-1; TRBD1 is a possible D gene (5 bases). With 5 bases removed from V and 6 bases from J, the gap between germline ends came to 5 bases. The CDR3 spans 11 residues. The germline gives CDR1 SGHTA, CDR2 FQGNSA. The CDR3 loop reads CASSQGNEQFF. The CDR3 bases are TGTGCCAGCAGCCAGGGCAATGAGCAGTTCTTC. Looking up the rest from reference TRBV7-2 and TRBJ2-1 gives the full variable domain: GAGVSQSPSNKVTEKGKDVELRCDPISGHTALYWYRQSLGQGLEFLIYFQGNSAPDKSGLPSDRFSAERTGGSVSTLTIQRTQQEDSAVYLCASSQGNEQFFGPGTRLTVL.

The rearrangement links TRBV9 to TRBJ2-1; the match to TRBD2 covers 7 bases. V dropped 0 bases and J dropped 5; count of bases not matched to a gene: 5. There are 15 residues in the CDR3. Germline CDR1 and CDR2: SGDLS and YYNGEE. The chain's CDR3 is CASSVAASGNNEQFF. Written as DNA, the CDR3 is TGTGCCAGCAGCGTAGCGGCTAGCGGAAACAATGAGCAGTTCTTC.

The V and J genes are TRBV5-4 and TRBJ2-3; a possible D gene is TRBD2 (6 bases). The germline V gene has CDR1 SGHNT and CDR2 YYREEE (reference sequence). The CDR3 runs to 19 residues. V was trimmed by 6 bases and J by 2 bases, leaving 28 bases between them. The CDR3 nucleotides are TGTGCCAGCACAATTTACGGGGAGGTTCCGCGGAGGAACACAGATACGCAGTATTTT. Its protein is CASTIYGEVPRRNTDTQYF. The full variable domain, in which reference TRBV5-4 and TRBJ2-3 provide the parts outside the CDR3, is ETGVTQSPTHLIKTRGQQVTLRCSSQSGHNTVSWYQQALGQGPQFIFQYYREEENGRGNFPPRFSGLQFPNYSSELNVNALELDDSALYLCASTIYGEVPRRNTDTQYFGPGTRLTVL.

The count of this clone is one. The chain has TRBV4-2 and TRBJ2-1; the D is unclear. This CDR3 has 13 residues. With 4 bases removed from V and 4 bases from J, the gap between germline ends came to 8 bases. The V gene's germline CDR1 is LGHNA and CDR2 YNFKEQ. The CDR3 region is CASSPTSYNEQFF. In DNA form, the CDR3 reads TGTGCCAGCAGCCCGACTTCTTACAATGAGCAGTTCTTC.